A single TCR beta chain is shown here with its context. Its antigen is unknown. Clones were sequenced by immunoSEQ multiplex PCR, and TCRdb holds only the in-frame ones, with some missing. Here the sample spans over 130,000 clones, 80% to 95% being singletons. This record comes from a study of T cell responses to AZD1222 COVID-19 vaccine. Study-level results: Spike-specific TCR breadth rose after two AZD1222 doses, and depth rose as well. Per reports, nearly half of all spike-specific TCRs target regions that are unmutated in variants. The donors showed a predominance of white British ancestry and of females, with possible underestimation of clonal diversity.

Germline loops: CDR1 LGHNA, CDR2 YSLEER. V was trimmed by 2 bases and J by 6 bases, leaving 17 bases between them. The CDR3 runs to 16 residues. This clonotype was sampled from an adult who received the AZD1222 COVID-19 vaccine. This chain links TRBV4-3 with TRBJ2-1; a weak D match, TRBD2 (6 bases). This specimen consisted of peripheral blood, obtained 28 days after the second AZD1222 dose. The CDR3 sequence: CASSQPFGGEGNEQFF. The DNA for the CDR3 is TGCGCCAGCAGCCAACCCTTCGGGGGAGAGGGCAATGAGCAGTTCTTC.